The clone carrying this T cell receptor (beta chain) has only one observation. Its antigen is undetermined. Here immunoSEQ multiplex PCR was the method, and the copy in TCRdb shows in-frame clones only, minus some. The sample yields about 100,000 clones, over 75% seen once. The data were taken from a study of T cell responses to AZD1222 COVID-19 vaccine. General observations from the study: Spike-specific TCR breadth and depth grew following two AZD1222 doses. Unmutated variant regions are reportedly the target of nearly half of TCRs that are spike-specific.

The specimen was peripheral blood, collected on day 0 of AZD1222 vaccination. The source of this sequence is an adult in good health.

CDR3 amino acids: CASKADWYNEQFF. DNA for the CDR3: TGTGCCAGCAAAGCGGACTGGTACAATGAGCAGTTCTTC. V is TRBV6-5 and J is TRBJ2-1, with a weak D call TRBD2 (5 bases). V dropped 7 bases and J dropped 4 bases, with 11 bases sitting between them. The CDR3 extends over 13 amino acids. Germline CDR1 is MNHEY and CDR2 is SVGAGI.